These 31 T cell receptor beta chains were all obtained from the same sample, sequenced in a study of blood T cell repertoires in COVID-19. Produced via immunoSEQ multiplex PCR; TCRdb's table is partial and in-frame only. The sample lists some 190,000 clones, 70% to 90% seen once, with over 2.5% in the top ten. Material for sequencing was peripheral blood. Source of these receptors: a man aged 60 to 75 with acute or convalescent COVID-19.

The chain links TRBV11-2 to TRBJ1-5; D is unclear. Germline CDR1 and CDR2: SGHAT and FQNNGV. V lost 3 bases to trimming and J lost 2 bases, with 5 bases between them. The CDR3 length is 13 residues. In DNA form, the CDR3 reads TGTGCCAGCAGCTTCCGGGGCAATCAGCCCCAGCATTTT. This translates into CASSFRGNQPQHF. The full variable domain, rest sourced from reference TRBV11-2 and TRBJ1-5, is EAGVAQSPRYKIIEKRQSVAFWCNPISGHATLYWYQQILGQGPKLLIQFQNNGVVDDSQLPKDRFSAERLKGVDSTLKIQPAKLEDSAVYLCASSFRGNQPQHFGDGTRLSIL.

V usage is TRBV10-3 and J usage is TRBJ2-1; 12 bases are shared with TRBD2. The V gene's germline CDR1 is ENHRY and CDR2 SYGVKD. Trimming cost V 4 bases and J 5 bases; bases outside gene matches: 6. The CDR3 spans 16 residues. DNA of the CDR3: TGTGCCATCAGTGGCCTAGCGGGAGGGCCTCACAATGAGCAGTTCTTC. This encodes CAISGLAGGPHNEQFF.

The CDR3 region is CASSPHRVDTGELFF. CDR3 nucleotides: TGTGCCAGCAGCCCCCACAGGGTGGACACCGGGGAGCTGTTTTTT. The genes are TRBV3-1 (or the pseudogene TRBV3-2) and TRBJ2-2, with D possibly being TRBD1 (6 bases). CDR3 length equals 15 residues. The V gene lost 4 bases and the J gene lost 3 bases, with 12 bases spanning the gap. Per the germline V gene, CDR1 is LGHDT and CDR2 is YNNKEL (reference sequence).

This chain joins TRBV7-3 and TRBJ2-1; 12 nucleotides align to TRBD2. CDR3 size: 19 residues. The V and J ends lost 2 bases and 0 bases, in that order; junction bases with no gene match: 8. Germline loops: CDR1 SGHTA, CDR2 FQGTGA. The CDR3, as DNA: TGTGCCAGCAGCTTAGCGGCCGGACTAGCGGGAAGCTCCTACAATGAGCAGTTCTTC. Translation gives CASSLAAGLAGSSYNEQFF.

The chain has TRBV27 and TRBJ2-1; 10 bases map to TRBD2. This CDR3 has 13 amino acids. J lost 15 bases, V lost 7 bases, and 12 bases had no gene match. Germline V CDR1 and CDR2: MNHEY, SMNVEV (reference sequence). The CDR3 reads CASTSLAGERWFF. CDR3 DNA: TGTGCCAGCACCTCCCTAGCGGGGGAGAGGTGGTTCTTC.

This chain links TRBV29-1 with TRBJ1-1; possibly TRBD1 for D (5 bases). V was pared by 7 bases and J by 4 bases, with 16 bases between. Germline V gene data show CDR1 as SQVTM and CDR2 as ANQGSEA. The CDR3 is made up of 13 amino acids. The CDR3 DNA reads TGCAGCGGGTTTGCGGGGCCTACCACTGAAGCTTTCTTT. Its translation: CSGFAGPTTEAFF.

J is TRBJ2-4 and V is TRBV5-1, with 7 positions matching TRBD2. J was trimmed by 7 bases and V by 1 base; bases with no gene match: 5. Germline V lookup: CDR1 SGHRS, CDR2 YFSETQ. The CDR3 consists of 14 residues. The CDR3 nucleotides are TGCGCCAGCAGCTTGTCTAGCGGACCCAACATTCAGTACTTC. Its translation is CASSLSSGPNIQYF.

V is TRBV3-1 (or the pseudogene TRBV3-2) and J is TRBJ2-1, with D possibly TRBD2 on 5 matching bases. CDR3 length: 17 amino acids. Germline V lookup: CDR1 LGHDT, CDR2 YNNKEL (reference sequence). Trimming took 5 bases from V and 0 from J, leaving 17 bases between them. CDR3 DNA: TGTGCCAGCAGCAAACCCTCGGGGTCGTACTCCTACAATGAGCAGTTCTTC. Translated: CASSKPSGSYSYNEQFF.

This chain uses TRBV6-5 with TRBJ2-3; 8 nucleotides align to TRBD2. Germline V CDR1 and CDR2: MNHEY, SVGAGI. CDR3 length equals 15 residues. J was trimmed by 4 bases and V by 8 bases; bases with no gene match: 11. The chain's CDR3 is CASAKGGTSADTQYF. The CDR3 DNA sequence: TGTGCCAGCGCAAAAGGGGGGACTAGTGCAGATACGCAGTATTTT.

Points on this clone: Other DNA sequences in the same sample also yield this CDR3. This chain uses TRBV9 with TRBJ2-3; 8 positions agree with TRBD2. The V gene's germline CDR1 is SGDLS and CDR2 YYNGEE. V lost 4 bases and J lost 0; bases outside the gene matches: 7. CDR3 length: 16 residues. The DNA for the CDR3 is TGTGCCAGCAGCCCCCACTTAGCGGGAAGCACAGATACGCAGTATTTT. It yields the protein CASSPHLAGSTDTQYF.

The chain joins TRBV25-1 to TRBJ1-1, with a weak D call TRBD1 (6 bases). This CDR3 is built from 15 residues. Trimming pared 1 base from V and 2 bases from J, leaving 11 bases between. Germline CDR1 reads MGHDK; CDR2 reads SYGVNS. The CDR3 spells CASSELGGLNTEAFF. CDR3 bases: TGTGCCAGCAGTGAATTGGGGGGGCTAAACACTGAAGCTTTCTTT. The entire variable domain, with the rest obtained from reference TRBV25-1 and TRBJ1-1, is as follows: EADIYQTPRYLVIGTGKKITLECSQTMGHDKMYWYQQDPGMELHLIHYSYGVNSTEKGDLSSESTVSRIRTEHFPLTLESARPSHTSQYLCASSELGGLNTEAFFGQGTRLTVV.

This clone was detected only once. The chain employs TRBV19 and TRBJ1-4, with no clear D. The CDR3 is 11 residues long. Looked up from germline, CDR1 is LNHDA and CDR2 is SQIVND (reference sequence). The CDR3 sequence is CASSPREKLFF. In DNA form, the CDR3 reads TGTGCATCGTCCCCCCGGGAAAAACTGTTTTTT.

V gene TRBV6-4 combines with J gene TRBJ2-1, with 14 bases lining up with TRBD2. In germline, CDR1 is MRHNA, CDR2 SNTAGT. Trimming at V came to 2 bases and at J to 7 bases, leaving 1 base not matched to a gene. The CDR3 is made up of 15 amino acids. The CDR3 sequence is CASSDRTSGRNEQFF. CDR3 nucleotides: TGTGCCAGCAGTGACAGGACTAGCGGGAGGAATGAGCAGTTCTTC.

The chain combines TRBV7-3 with TRBJ1-6; D uncertain. The CDR3 is 14 residues long. CDR1 SGHTA and CDR2 FQGTGA come from the germline V gene. Trimming removed 6 bases from V and 7 bases from J, with 13 bases in between. CDR3 region: CASRPGRGNSPLHF. The CDR3 DNA reads as TGTGCCAGCAGACCCGGACGGGGAAATTCACCCCTCCACTTT.

Points on this clone: Other nucleotide sequences in the sample specify the same CDR3. The chain employs TRBV6-5 and TRBJ1-3; D not resolved. V dropped 0 bases and J dropped 0 bases, with 6 bases sitting between them. CDR3 length equals 15 residues. Germline V lookup: CDR1 MNHEY, CDR2 SVGAGI. The CDR3 reads CASSYSRVSGNTIYF. The CDR3 DNA sequence: TGTGCCAGCAGTTACTCGAGGGTCTCTGGAAACACCATATATTTT.

The rearrangement uses TRBV19 and TRBJ2-2, with 12 bases identical to TRBD2. V lost 10 bases and J lost 0; bases outside the gene matches: 3. Germline CDR1 LNHDA, CDR2 SQIVND (reference sequence). The CDR3 extends over 15 amino acids. CDR3 sequence reads: CATSGRATNTGELFF. The CDR3 DNA reads as TGTGCCACTAGCGGGAGGGCCACGAACACCGGGGAGCTGTTTTTT. Filled out from reference TRBV19 and TRBJ2-2, the complete variable domain reads DGGITQSPKYLFRKEGQNVTLSCEQNLNHDAMYWYRQDPGQGLRLIYYSQIVNDFQKGDIAEGYSVSREKKESFPLTVTSAQKNPTAFYLCATSGRATNTGELFFGEGSRLTVL.

The genes are TRBV13 and TRBJ2-2; D is perhaps TRBD2 (6 bases). Germline V gene data show CDR1 as PRHDT and CDR2 as FYEKMQ (reference sequence). The V gene lost 1 base and the J gene lost 5 bases, with 14 bases spanning the gap. The CDR3 runs to 16 residues. The CDR3 spells CASSLEKGLLTGELFF. CDR3 sequence (DNA): TGTGCCAGCAGCTTAGAAAAGGGACTCCTAACCGGGGAGCTGTTTTTT.

This chain links TRBV15 with TRBJ2-7; TRBD1 might be the D (5 bases). The V gene's germline CDR1 is LNHNV and CDR2 YYDKDF (reference sequence). There are 15 residues in the CDR3. V gave up 3 bases and J gave up 1 base, with 13 bases separating them. The CDR3, as DNA: TGTGCCACCAGCAGGGCCAGGGTCGGGTCCTACGAGCAGTACTTC. This gives the protein CATSRARVGSYEQYF.

V is TRBV7-9 and J is TRBJ1-1; weak D call: TRBD1 (5 bases). V gave up 1 base and J gave up 8 bases, with 8 bases separating them. The germline gives CDR1 SEHNR, CDR2 FQNEAQ (reference sequence). The CDR3 has 12 residues. Here the CDR3 reads CASSLVRAEAFF. The CDR3 bases are TGTGCCAGCAGCTTAGTCAGGGCAGAAGCTTTCTTT.

The V gene is TRBV28, the J gene TRBJ1-2; TRBD1 is a possible D gene (6 bases). Trimming took off 4 bases at V and 4 bases at J, with 13 bases between the two ends. Per germline, CDR1 MDHEN and CDR2 SYDVKM. The length of the CDR3 is 14 residues. The chain's CDR3 is CASSSTGRGYGYTF. DNA for the CDR3: TGTGCCAGCAGTTCTACAGGGAGGGGCTATGGCTACACCTTC.

V is TRBV23-1 and J is TRBJ1-5, with 7 bases fitting TRBD1. TRBV23-1 is designated an ORF whose function remains uncertain. J was trimmed by 6 bases and V by 0 bases; bases with no gene match: 8. This CDR3 contains 16 residues. The CDR3 nucleotides read TGCGCCAGCAGTCAATCGGATAGGCCAGGGGGTCAGCCCCAGCATTTT. Translating gives CASSQSDRPGGQPQHF.

The chain uses TRBV5-4 and TRBJ2-7, with 9 bases lining up with TRBD1. CDR3 length: 15 amino acids. The germline CDR1 and CDR2 sequences are SGHNT and YYREEE (reference sequence). V gave up 0 bases and J gave up 3 bases; unmatched junction bases: 4. This chain's CDR3 is CASSLGQGVHYEQYF. The CDR3, as DNA: TGTGCCAGCAGCTTGGGACAGGGGGTCCACTACGAGCAGTACTTC.

The rearrangement links TRBV6-4 to TRBJ2-3, with 7 bases aligning to TRBD2. This CDR3 has 13 amino acids. With V trimmed by 6 bases and J by 3 bases, 3 bases remained unmatched. Germline V gene sequence: CDR1 MRHNA, CDR2 SNTAGT. CDR3 residues: CASRVSGTDTQYF. CDR3 nucleotide sequence: TGTGCCAGCAGAGTTAGCGGGACAGATACGCAGTATTTT.

J is TRBJ2-7 and V is TRBV7-2, with 12 positions matching TRBD2. Trimming cost V 1 base and J 4 bases; bases outside gene matches: 8. The germline V gene encodes CDR1 SGHTA and CDR2 FQGNSA. There are 17 residues in the CDR3. The CDR3 loop is CASSLGDASGRAYEQYF. In nucleotides, the CDR3 is TGTGCCAGCAGCTTAGGGGACGCTAGCGGGAGGGCTTACGAGCAGTACTTC.

To note about this clone: Other DNA sequences in this sample translate to the same CDR3. The CDR3 loop is CASSPGQGNYGYTF. Here the CDR3 DNA reads TGTGCCAGCTCACCCGGACAGGGTAACTATGGCTACACCTTC. The chain combines TRBV18 with TRBJ1-2; TRBD1 matches at 8 bases. CDR3 length: 14 amino acids. In germline, CDR1 is KGHSH, CDR2 LQKENI. Trimming removed 3 bases from V and 1 base from J; junction bases left unmatched: 1.

The V call is TRBV6-2 or TRBV6-3, the J call TRBJ2-2; TRBD2 agrees at 9 bases. The J segment lost 5 bases and the V segment lost 2 bases, leaving 6 bases of the junction unmatched. The CDR3 totals 16 residues. Germline V gene data show CDR1 as MNHEY and CDR2 as SVGEGT. CDR3: CASSYLSGRGTGELFF. CDR3 sequence (DNA): TGTGCCAGCAGTTACCTTAGCGGGAGAGGAACCGGGGAGCTGTTTTTT.

The gene calls are TRBV19 and TRBJ2-5; 7 nucleotides line up with TRBD2. In germline, CDR1 is LNHDA, CDR2 SQIVND (reference sequence). The CDR3 has 15 amino acids. Trimming took 3 bases from V and 4 from J; bases not matched to a gene: 8. For the CDR3, the DNA is TGTGCCAGTAGTATTACGGGGGGAGGGAGAGAGACCCAGTACTTC. Protein: CASSITGGGRETQYF. Using reference TRBV19 and TRBJ2-5 for the parts outside the CDR3, the full variable domain is DGGITQSPKYLFRKEGQNVTLSCEQNLNHDAMYWYRQDPGQGLRLIYYSQIVNDFQKGDIAEGYSVSREKKESFPLTVTSAQKNPTAFYLCASSITGGGRETQYFGPGTRLLVL.

The gene calls are TRBV27 and TRBJ2-2, with D perhaps matching TRBD1 (5 bases). CDR1 is MNHEY, CDR2 SMNVEV, per germline (reference sequence). V shed 0 bases and J shed 7 bases, with 12 bases lying between them. The CDR3 length is 15 residues. The CDR3 DNA sequence: TGTGCCAGCAGTTTATCAGTAGGGGCCCTCGGGGAGCTGTTTTTT. It codes for CASSLSVGALGELFF.

The gene calls are TRBV7-2 and TRBJ2-5; no reliable D call. Trimming shortened V by 5 bases and J by 0 bases, and 13 bases separated the two germline ends. This CDR3 comprises 15 residues. CDR1 and CDR2 from the germline V gene are SGHTA and FQGNSA. The CDR3 sequence is CASSPHPADQETQYF. The CDR3 DNA follows: TGTGCCAGCAGCCCTCACCCGGCGGACCAAGAGACCCAGTACTTC.

CDR3 sequence: CASKTGSYGSPLHF. CDR3 bases: TGTGCCAGCAAAACAGGGTCCTATGGTTCACCCCTCCACTTT. This rearrangement joins TRBV6-5 to TRBJ1-6; perhaps TRBD1 as D (6 bases). The CDR3 extends over 14 amino acids. V lost 7 bases, J lost 9 bases, and 16 bases lay in between. Per germline, CDR1 MNHEY and CDR2 SVGAGI.

This rearrangement joins TRBV6-6 to TRBJ1-3; D might be TRBD1 (6 bases). Trimming left V 8 bases short and J 8 bases short, with 13 bases between. Germline values: CDR1 MNHNY, CDR2 SVGAGI (reference sequence). CDR3 length: 12 residues. The CDR3 protein is CASRQVQDTIYF. CDR3 bases: TGTGCCAGCCGACAGGTTCAAGACACCATATATTTT.